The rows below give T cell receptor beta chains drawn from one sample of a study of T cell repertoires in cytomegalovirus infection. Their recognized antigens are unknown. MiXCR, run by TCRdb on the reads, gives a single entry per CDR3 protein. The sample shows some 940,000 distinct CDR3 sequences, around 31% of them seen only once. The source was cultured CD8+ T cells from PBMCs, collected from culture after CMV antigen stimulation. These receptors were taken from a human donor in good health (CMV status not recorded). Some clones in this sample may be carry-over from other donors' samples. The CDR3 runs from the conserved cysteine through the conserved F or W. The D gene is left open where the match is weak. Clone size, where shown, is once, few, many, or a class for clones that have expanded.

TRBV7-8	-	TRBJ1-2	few	TGTGCCAGCAGCTCCAGGTCTCTGGGCTACACCTTC	CASSSRSLGYTF
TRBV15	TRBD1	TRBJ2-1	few	TGTGCCACCAATCCGACAGGGGCCTCCTACAATGAGCAGTTCTTC	CATNPTGASYNEQFF
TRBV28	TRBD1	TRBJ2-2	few	TGTGCCAGCAGTTTCCGACAGGGGTTCGGCGGGGAGCTGTTTTTT	CASSFRQGFGGELFF
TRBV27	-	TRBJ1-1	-	TGTGCCAGCAGTTCCTCATACCAGGGGATGGGGAACACTGAAGCTTTCTTT	CASSSSYQGMGNTEAFF
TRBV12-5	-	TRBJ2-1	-	TGTGCTAGTGGCCTGGGGGGGCGCGGTAGCTCCTACAATGAGCAGTTCTTC	CASGLGGRGSSYNEQFF
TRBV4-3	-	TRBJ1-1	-	TGCGCCAGCAGCCAAGATGGATACCCGAACACTGAAGCTTTCTTT	CASSQDGYPNTEAFF
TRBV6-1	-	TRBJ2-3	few	TGTGCCAGCAGTGAAGTGACAGAGAGCACAGATACGCAGTATTTT	CASSEVTESTDTQYF
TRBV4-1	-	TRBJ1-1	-	TGCGCCAGCAGCCAGTCGAGGGGAGGAATGGGCTCTGAAGCTTTCTTT	CASSQSRGGMGSEAFF
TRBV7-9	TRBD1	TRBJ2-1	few	TGTGCCAGCAGCTTAGAAGGGGGGACAGGGGGCTATCCTGTTTGGTTCTTC	CASSLEGGTGGYPVWFF
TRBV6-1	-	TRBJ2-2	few	TGTGCCAGCAGCTCTGGGGAAACCGGGGAGCTGTTTTTT	CASSSGETGELFF
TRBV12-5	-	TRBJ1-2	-	TGTGCTAGTGGTTTGCCCCTGGGGCTACCCACCTTC	CASGLPLGLPTF
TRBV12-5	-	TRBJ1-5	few	TGTGCTAGTGTTTTCGGACAGTATAGCAATCAGCCCCAGCATTTT	CASVFGQYSNQPQHF
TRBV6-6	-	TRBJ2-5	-	TGTGCCAACAGTTACTCGATATCTAGAGAGGAGACCCAGTACTTC	CANSYSISREETQYF
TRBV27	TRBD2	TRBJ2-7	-	TGTGCCAGCAGCCCCGGGACTAGCGGAAAGCAGTACTTC	CASSPGTSGKQYF
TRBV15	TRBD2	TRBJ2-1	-	TGTGCCACCAGTGGACTAGCGGGGGGGGGTAATGAGCAGTTCTTC	CATSGLAGGGNEQFF
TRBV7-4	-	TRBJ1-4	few	TGTGCCAGCAGTTTATCTAGGGGCGTTAATGAAAAACTGTTTTTT	CASSLSRGVNEKLFF
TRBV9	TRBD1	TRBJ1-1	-	TGTGCCAGCAGCGTAGGCGACAGGGACACTGAAGCTTTCTTT	CASSVGDRDTEAFF
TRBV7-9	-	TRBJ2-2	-	TGTGCCAGCAATCCGGGATTGAACACCGGGGAGCTGTTTTTT	CASNPGLNTGELFF
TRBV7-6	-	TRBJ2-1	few	TGTGCCAGCAGCTTAGAGGTTGGGGCGGAGGGGGCCCACAATGAGCAGTTCTTC	CASSLEVGAEGAHNEQFF
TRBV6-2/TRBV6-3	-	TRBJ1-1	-	TGTGCCAGCAGTTACGTTAGTGGCACTGAAGCTTTCTTT	CASSYVSGTEAFF
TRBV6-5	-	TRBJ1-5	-	TGTGCCAGCACCTGGGGAGAGGGTCAGCCCCAGCATTTT	CASTWGEGQPQHF
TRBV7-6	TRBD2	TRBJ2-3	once	TGTGCTAGCAGCTTAGCTCCCGGGGGGGGCAGCCCGCAGTATTTT	CASSLAPGGGSPQYF
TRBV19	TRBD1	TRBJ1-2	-	TGTGCCAGTAGTCCCCGGGACAGGGGCCCTCGGGGCTACACCTTC	CASSPRDRGPRGYTF
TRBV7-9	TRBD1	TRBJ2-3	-	TGTGCCAGCTACGGTGGGACAGGCTTCCACGAAGATACGCAGTATTTT	CASYGGTGFHEDTQYF
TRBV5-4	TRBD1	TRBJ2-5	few	TGTGCCAGCAGCAAAGGACAGGGCGAGACCCAGTACTTC	CASSKGQGETQYF
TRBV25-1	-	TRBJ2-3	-	TGTGCCAGCAGTGCCCCAGGGGGGATTAGCACAGATACGCAGTATTTT	CASSAPGGISTDTQYF
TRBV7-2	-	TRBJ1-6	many	TGTGCCAGCAGTCTATCGGGGGTCTCCTATAATTCACCCCTCCACTTT	CASSLSGVSYNSPLHF
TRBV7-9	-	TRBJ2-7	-	TGTGCCAGCAGCTTAGAAGGCCAGGGTTTATACGAGCAGTACTTC	CASSLEGQGLYEQYF
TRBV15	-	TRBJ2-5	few	TGTGCCACCAATCGGCTTCGCGTGGAGGGGACCCAGTACTTC	CATNRLRVEGTQYF
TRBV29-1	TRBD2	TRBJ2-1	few	TGCAGCGTTGAAGGGACTAGCGGTTCCTACAATGAGCAGTTCTTC	CSVEGTSGSYNEQFF
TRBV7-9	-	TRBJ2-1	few	TGTGCCAGCAGCTTGTTGGCGGGGCAGAACTACAATGAGCAGTTCTTC	CASSLLAGQNYNEQFF
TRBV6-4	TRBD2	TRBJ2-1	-	TGTGCCAGCAGCATCCTAGCGGGGATTTACAATGAGCAGTTCTTC	CASSILAGIYNEQFF
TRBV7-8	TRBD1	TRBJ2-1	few	TGTGCCAGCAGCTTCAACAGGGGCCACAATGAGCAGTTCTTC	CASSFNRGHNEQFF
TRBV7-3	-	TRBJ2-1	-	TGTGCCAGCAGCTTATTTGGACCCGCTACAGGAGACTCCAACAATGAGCAGTTCTTC	CASSLFGPATGDSNNEQFF
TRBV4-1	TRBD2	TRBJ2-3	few	TGCGCCAGCAGCCAAGGGGGGGGCGGGGGGGCAGGGACAGATACGCAGTATTTT	CASSQGGGGGAGTDTQYF
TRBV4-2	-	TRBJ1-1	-	TGTGCCAGCAGCCAAGTTCCCGGGGCTGAAGCTTTCTTT	CASSQVPGAEAFF
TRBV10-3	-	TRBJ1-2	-	TGTGCCATCAGTGAGGCAGGGAGTGGCTACACCTTC	CAISEAGSGYTF
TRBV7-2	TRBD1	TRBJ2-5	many	TGTGCCAGCAGCTTAAATGGGGGACAGATTCAAGAGACCCAGTACTTC	CASSLNGGQIQETQYF
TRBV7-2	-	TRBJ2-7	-	TGTGCCAGCCAACTGGATTCCTACGAGCAGTACTTC	CASQLDSYEQYF
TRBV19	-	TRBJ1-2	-	TGTGCCAGTAGTATAGCCCATGACGGGGAAAGCTACTATGGCTACACCTTC	CASSIAHDGESYYGYTF
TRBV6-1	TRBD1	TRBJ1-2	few	TGTGCCAGCAGCGAATACGCCGGGACAGGGATCTTCGACTACACCTTC	CASSEYAGTGIFDYTF
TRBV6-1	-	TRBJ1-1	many	TGTGCCAGCAGTACGGGGGGAGTCGGCACTGAAGCTTTCTTT	CASSTGGVGTEAFF
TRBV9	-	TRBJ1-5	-	TGTGCCAGCAGCGCCGGAGGAGGGGGCAATCAGCCCCAGCATTTT	CASSAGGGGNQPQHF
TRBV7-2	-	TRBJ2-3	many	TGTGCCAGCAGCCATCGAGGGGATACGCAGTATTTT	CASSHRGDTQYF
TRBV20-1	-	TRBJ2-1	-	TGCAGTGCCGGGGTGAATGAGCAGTTCTTC	CSAGVNEQFF
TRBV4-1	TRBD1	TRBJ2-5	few	TGCGCCAGCAGCCAAAAACCGGGACAGGGGAAAGAGACCCAGTACTTC	CASSQKPGQGKETQYF
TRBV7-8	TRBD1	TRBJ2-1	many	TGTGCCAGCAGCTCCCGGGACAGGGAAAACAATGAGCAGTTCTTC	CASSSRDRENNEQFF
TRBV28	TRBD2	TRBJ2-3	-	TGTGCCAGCAGTGGACTAGCGGGGAGGATGGCACACACAGATACGCAGTATTTT	CASSGLAGRMAHTDTQYF
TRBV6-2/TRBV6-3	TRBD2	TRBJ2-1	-	TGTGCCAGCAGTTACTCCTTAGCGGGGAATAGGAATGAGCAGTTCTTC	CASSYSLAGNRNEQFF
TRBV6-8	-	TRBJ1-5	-	TGTGCCAGCAGCCTCGAGTCCAGGAGCAATCAGCCCCAGCATTTT	CASSLESRSNQPQHF
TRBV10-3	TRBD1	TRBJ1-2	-	TGTGCCATCAGCGATCAGGGGGCCGCCTATGGCTACACCTTC	CAISDQGAAYGYTF
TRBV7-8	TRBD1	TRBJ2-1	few	TGTGCCAGCAGCTTAGGGTATGGGACAGGGACTCTCTACAATGAGCAGTTCTTC	CASSLGYGTGTLYNEQFF